The rows below give T cell receptor beta chains drawn from one sample of a study of T-cell reconstitution after alpha-beta-depleted transplantation in children. TCRdb re-analysed the PCR reads in MiXCR, keeping a single row per CDR3 protein. The repertoire consists of about 110,000 distinct CDR3 sequences, with around 6.4% occurring once and the leading ten covering roughly 20%. The specimen comprised PBMCs, mostly from graft donor cells, sampled 360 days after TCRalphabeta/CD19-depleted stem cell transplant. These receptors all stem from a male patient under 10 years old who had a stem cell transplant for acute lymphoblastic leukemia, so the T cells may come from the graft donor. Both conserved end residues are part of each CDR3. Fields, in order: J gene, clone size, D gene, V gene, CDR3 protein, CDR3 DNA. The D gene is left open where the match is weak. Clone size is not always given. Where it is, it says once, few, many or a class for expanded clones.

j_call: TRBJ2-3
clone_size: few
d_call: TRBD2
v_call: TRBV5-1
cdr3_aa: CASSLEPELAGGTDTQYF
cdr3_nt: TGCGCCAGCAGCTTGGAACCCGAGCTAGCGGGGGGCACAGATACGCAGTATTTT

j_call: TRBJ1-6
clone_size: many
d_call: -
v_call: TRBV20-1
cdr3_aa: CSVGPLHF
cdr3_nt: TGCAGTGTGGGACCCCTCCACTTT

j_call: TRBJ2-5
clone_size: many
d_call: -
v_call: TRBV4-1
cdr3_aa: CASSQRVVETQYF
cdr3_nt: TGCGCCAGCAGCCAGAGGGTTGTTGAGACCCAGTACTTC

j_call: TRBJ2-1
clone_size: many
d_call: -
v_call: TRBV2
cdr3_aa: CASRGSLEQFF
cdr3_nt: TGTGCCAGCAGGGGTAGCCTGGAGCAGTTCTTC

j_call: TRBJ2-1
clone_size: -
d_call: -
v_call: TRBV9
cdr3_aa: CASSAPSGSSYNEQFF
cdr3_nt: TGTGCCAGCAGCGCCCCCTCCGGGTCCTCCTACAATGAGCAGTTCTTC

j_call: TRBJ2-1
clone_size: few
d_call: -
v_call: TRBV20-1
cdr3_aa: CCARDRARKSSYNEQFF
cdr3_nt: TGCTGTGCTAGAGATAGGGCGCGCAAGAGCTCCTACAATGAGCAGTTCTTC

j_call: TRBJ2-7
clone_size: -
d_call: -
v_call: TRBV7-8
cdr3_aa: CASSPYRARSYEQYF
cdr3_nt: TGTGCCAGCAGCCCTTACAGGGCCCGCTCCTACGAGCAGTACTTC

j_call: TRBJ2-5
clone_size: many
d_call: -
v_call: TRBV4-3
cdr3_aa: CASSQDMTGSQETQYF
cdr3_nt: TGCGCCAGCAGCCAAGATATGACGGGCTCTCAAGAGACCCAGTACTTC

j_call: TRBJ1-1
clone_size: many
d_call: -
v_call: TRBV7-9
cdr3_aa: CASSLVQNLNTEAFF
cdr3_nt: TGTGCCAGCAGCTTAGTCCAGAACCTGAACACTGAAGCTTTCTTT

j_call: TRBJ1-1
clone_size: many
d_call: -
v_call: TRBV5-1
cdr3_aa: CASKGDPATEAFF
cdr3_nt: TGCGCCAGCAAGGGAGATCCCGCCACTGAAGCTTTCTTT

j_call: TRBJ1-5
clone_size: many
d_call: -
v_call: TRBV5-1
cdr3_aa: CASSSTQWYSNQPQHF
cdr3_nt: TGCGCCAGCAGCTCGACCCAGTGGTATAGCAATCAGCCCCAGCATTTT

j_call: TRBJ1-5
clone_size: many
d_call: -
v_call: TRBV28
cdr3_aa: CANSQGLFNQPQHF
cdr3_nt: TGTGCCAACTCACAGGGATTATTCAATCAGCCCCAGCATTTT

j_call: TRBJ2-3
clone_size: many
d_call: -
v_call: TRBV28
cdr3_aa: CASSSRGRPSDTQYF
cdr3_nt: TGTGCCAGCAGTTCGAGGGGAAGGCCTTCAGATACGCAGTATTTT

j_call: TRBJ2-7
clone_size: many
d_call: TRBD2
v_call: TRBV10-3
cdr3_aa: CAISEELAASSYEQYF
cdr3_nt: TGTGCCATCAGTGAAGAACTAGCGGCAAGCTCCTACGAGCAGTACTTC

j_call: TRBJ1-4
clone_size: -
d_call: -
v_call: TRBV9
cdr3_aa: CASSEGGGNEKLFF
cdr3_nt: TGTGCCAGCAGCGAGGGGGGGGGAAACGAAAAACTGTTTTTT

j_call: TRBJ2-7
clone_size: -
d_call: TRBD1
v_call: TRBV29-1
cdr3_aa: CSVRGQEYEQYF
cdr3_nt: TGCAGCGTCCGGGGACAGGAGTACGAGCAGTACTTC

j_call: TRBJ2-3
clone_size: many
d_call: -
v_call: TRBV9
cdr3_aa: CASSGNTQYF
cdr3_nt: TGTGCCAGCAGCGGTAATACGCAGTATTTT

j_call: TRBJ2-1
clone_size: many
d_call: -
v_call: TRBV28
cdr3_aa: CASRGGTAPYNEQFF
cdr3_nt: TGTGCCAGCAGAGGGGGGACAGCTCCCTACAATGAGCAGTTCTTC

j_call: TRBJ2-5
clone_size: few
d_call: TRBD2
v_call: TRBV20-1
cdr3_aa: CSSGGVGTQYF
cdr3_nt: TGCAGTAGCGGGGGAGTCGGGACCCAGTACTTC

j_call: TRBJ2-1
clone_size: -
d_call: -
v_call: TRBV7-9
cdr3_aa: CASSRPPDLSSYNEQFF
cdr3_nt: TGTGCCAGCAGTCGACCTCCCGACTTGAGCTCCTACAATGAGCAGTTCTTC

j_call: TRBJ1-6
clone_size: many
d_call: TRBD1
v_call: TRBV6-2/TRBV6-3
cdr3_aa: CASSYLLRTGPLHF
cdr3_nt: TGTGCCAGCAGTTACCTCCTCCGGACAGGCCCCCTCCACTTT

j_call: TRBJ2-7
clone_size: few
d_call: -
v_call: TRBV6-1
cdr3_aa: CASSVLLAYEQYF
cdr3_nt: TGTGCCAGCAGTGTTCTACTGGCCTACGAGCAGTACTTC

j_call: TRBJ1-1
clone_size: few
d_call: TRBD1
v_call: TRBV9
cdr3_aa: CASSETGGTEAFF
cdr3_nt: TGTGCCAGCAGCGAAACAGGGGGGACTGAAGCTTTCTTT

j_call: TRBJ1-1
clone_size: -
d_call: TRBD1
v_call: TRBV5-1
cdr3_aa: CASHRGLEAFF
cdr3_nt: TGCGCCAGTCACAGGGGTCTTGAAGCTTTCTTT

j_call: TRBJ1-2
clone_size: few
d_call: -
v_call: TRBV4-3
cdr3_aa: CASSQARLYGYTF
cdr3_nt: TGCGCCAGCAGCCAAGCCCGACTCTATGGCTACACCTTC